Described below is a single TCR beta chain sequence and its context. The data derive from a study of identical twins' blood T cells. On the study more broadly: Around 50 million reads covered about 6 alpha-chain and about 6 beta-chain libraries.

MiXCR, applied by TCRdb to the 5' RACE reads, yields one record per CDR3 protein. Counted here are hundreds of thousands of distinct CDR3 sequences, about 28% occurring once; the ten biggest clones make up roughly 6.1%. The CDR3 has 12 residues. V lost 7 bases to trimming and J lost 7 bases, with 13 bases between them. The germline V gene has CDR1 SNHLY and CDR2 FYNNEI. The sequenced material came from PBMCs. The TCR was taken from a woman aged 18-55 years in good health. The J gene is TRBJ1-2, the V gene TRBV2; no definite D call. CDR3 region: CASTSTRSGYTF. The CDR3 DNA sequence: TGTGCCAGCACCTCGACTAGGTCTGGCTACACCTTC.